This is a list of T cell receptor beta chains from one sample in a study of T cells in tuberculosis. Produced via immunoSEQ multiplex PCR; TCRdb's table is partial and in-frame only. The sample lists under 30,000 clones; about 90% were seen once. The specimen was PBMCs, collected at tuberculosis diagnosis. Receptor source: an adult with tuberculosis. Each CDR3 is given with its conserved first and last residue. Fields, in order: V gene, D gene, clone size, J gene, CDR3 DNA, CDR3 protein. A D gene is named only where the DNA matches it firmly. Rows give clone size only sometimes, using once, few, many, or a class for an expanded clone.

TRBV27,NA,NA,TRBJ2-2,TGTGCCAGCAGTCTCCGGACCGGGGAGCTGTTTTTT,CASSLRTGELFF
TRBV19,NA,NA,TRBJ1-5,TGTGCCAGTAGTATGTCAGACTATCAGCCCCAGCATTTT,CASSMSDYQPQHF
TRBV7-8,TRBD2,NA,TRBJ2-1,TGTGCCAGCAGCTTAGCTGGCGGGGGGATATACAATGAGCAGTTCTTC,CASSLAGGGIYNEQFF
TRBV4-1,NA,NA,TRBJ1-1,TGCGCCAGCAGCACAGTTGAGGGCCGTGGCACTGAAGCTTTCTTT,CASSTVEGRGTEAFF
TRBV7-9,TRBD1,NA,TRBJ2-7,TGTGCCAGCAGCTCGGGACAGGGGTGGGACGAGCAGTACTTC,CASSSGQGWDEQYF
TRBV11-2,TRBD1,NA,TRBJ2-7,TGTGCCAGCAGCTTCCCCCGGGACAGGGGACAGTACGAGCAGTACTTC,CASSFPRDRGQYEQYF
TRBV30,NA,NA,TRBJ2-2,TGTGCCTGGAGTGTACGACAGCTCACCGGGGAGCTGTTTTTT,CAWSVRQLTGELFF
TRBV30,NA,NA,TRBJ1-1,TGTGCCTGGTCCGGGGAGGGGGAAGCTTTCTTT,CAWSGEGEAFF
TRBV19,NA,once,TRBJ2-2,TGTGCCAGCTCGAAGGGGCCCGGGGAGCTGTTTTTT,CASSKGPGELFF
TRBV6-5,NA,once,TRBJ1-1,TGTGCCAGCAGTTACTCGAACAGGATGAACACTGAAGCTTTCTTT,CASSYSNRMNTEAFF
TRBV19,NA,NA,TRBJ1-3,TGTGCCAGCCTGGGAAACACCATATATTTT,CASLGNTIYF
TRBV7-2,TRBD2,few,TRBJ2-1,TGTGCCAGCAGCCCAATAGCGGGGGGGCCTGTGTTTTTGAATGAGCAGTTCTTC,CASSPIAGGPVFLNEQFF
TRBV7-9,NA,once,TRBJ2-7,TGTGCCAGCAGCTTAGAGGACTCGGGGTTCTACGAGCAGTACTTC,CASSLEDSGFYEQYF
TRBV21-1,NA,once,TRBJ2-7,TGTGCCAGCAGCAAAAGGGGACTAGCGGGAGACTACGAGCAGTACTTC,CASSKRGLAGDYEQYF
TRBV28,TRBD1,NA,TRBJ1-2,TGTGCCAGCAGTCCCCTGGGACAGGGTTTGAAGGGCTACACCTTC,CASSPLGQGLKGYTF
TRBV4-3,NA,NA,TRBJ2-3,TGCGCCAGCAGCCAAGATTTTGTGAGACAGAGAACTGATACGCAGTATTTT,CASSQDFVRQRTDTQYF
TRBV11-2,NA,once,TRBJ2-7,TGTGCCAGCAGCTCCCCAAACTCCTTATCCCGCTCCTACGAGCAGTACTTC,CASSSPNSLSRSYEQYF
TRBV4-3,TRBD1,NA,TRBJ1-2,TGCGCCAGCAGCCAAGACGGACAGGGGGCGCGAGGCTACACCTTC,CASSQDGQGARGYTF
TRBV18,TRBD1,NA,TRBJ2-5,TGTGCCAGCTCGCTGACAGGGGGCGGAGAGACCCAGTACTTC,CASSLTGGGETQYF
TRBV2,NA,once,TRBJ1-5,TGTGCCAGCAGTGGGGGAGGGGGGGAAGGCAATCAGCCCCAGCATTTT,CASSGGGGEGNQPQHF
TRBV28,NA,NA,TRBJ2-7,TGTGCCAGCAGTTTATTAGGGGCCGTTGAGCAGTACTTC,CASSLLGAVEQYF
TRBV5-5,NA,few,TRBJ1-6,TGTGCCAGCAGCCCAGCAGGGGTCAGTTCACCCCTCCACTTT,CASSPAGVSSPLHF
TRBV11-3,NA,NA,TRBJ1-5,TGTGCCAGCAGCTTAGATCAGACAGAAACCAATCAGCCCCAGCATTTT,CASSLDQTETNQPQHF
TRBV19,TRBD1,NA,TRBJ1-2,TGTGCCAGTAGTAGCTCAATCCGGGACAGGGTGCACTATGGCTACACCTTC,CASSSSIRDRVHYGYTF
TRBV4-2,TRBD1,NA,TRBJ1-2,TGTGCCAGCAGCCAAGAAGGGACAGGGGGGTATGGCTACACCTTC,CASSQEGTGGYGYTF
TRBV21-1,NA,NA,TRBJ2-7,TGTGCCAGCAGCAACTTATCGGGACTAGCGGGAAGCTCCTACGAGCAGTACTTC,CASSNLSGLAGSSYEQYF
TRBV2,TRBD1,NA,TRBJ1-1,TGTGCCAGCAGCGCTACCGGGACAGGGTCGTGGATGAACACTGAAGCTTTCTTT,CASSATGTGSWMNTEAFF
TRBV2,TRBD2,NA,TRBJ2-7,TGTGCCAGCAACTCCGGGACTAGCGGGCCCCTAGAGCAGTACTTC,CASNSGTSGPLEQYF
TRBV19,TRBD1,NA,TRBJ1-2,TGTGCCAGTAGTACGAGACAGGGTTCTGGCTACACCTTC,CASSTRQGSGYTF
TRBV9,TRBD2,NA,TRBJ2-1,TGTGCCAGCAGCGTGGCGGGGGGCTGGGCCAATGAGCAGTTCTTC,CASSVAGGWANEQFF
TRBV27,NA,NA,TRBJ2-5,TGTGCCAGCAGTTTTACAGGGAAAGGGGGGGAATACTTC,CASSFTGKGGEYF
TRBV2,TRBD2,NA,TRBJ2-7,TGTGCCAGCAGTGATTCTGGGGGACTAGCAGCCTACGAGCAGTACTTC,CASSDSGGLAAYEQYF
TRBV5-1,NA,once,TRBJ2-3,TGCGCCAGCAGCCTGACCACTATCACCACAGATACGCAGTATTTT,CASSLTTITTDTQYF
TRBV19,TRBD2,NA,TRBJ2-1,TGTGCCAGTGAGGGCGGGAGGGCCAATGAGCAGTTCTTC,CASEGGRANEQFF
TRBV4-3,NA,NA,TRBJ2-5,TGCGCCAGCAGCCAAGACCTGGGTGGAGGGGTTGAGACCCAGTACTTC,CASSQDLGGGVETQYF
TRBV2,TRBD1,NA,TRBJ2-7,TGTGCCAGCAGGGGAGGACAGGGGGCTTGGGACGAGCAGTACTTC,CASRGGQGAWDEQYF
TRBV18,TRBD2,NA,TRBJ2-1,TGTGCCAGCTCACCAACGGGGGGGCCGAGCTACAATGAGCAGTTCTTC,CASSPTGGPSYNEQFF
TRBV19,TRBD1,NA,TRBJ2-7,TGTGCCAGTAGTAGGAGGGGGACAGGGGGCGAGCAGTACTTC,CASSRRGTGGEQYF
TRBV28,TRBD2,NA,TRBJ2-5,TGTGCCAGCAGTTTGACTAGCGGGAGGGCCGGGGAGACCCAGTACTTC,CASSLTSGRAGETQYF
TRBV5-1,TRBD2,NA,TRBJ2-3,TGCGCCAGCAGTAACCCGATTAGCGGGGTGAAAGATACGCAGTATTTT,CASSNPISGVKDTQYF
TRBV5-6,NA,NA,TRBJ1-1,TGTGCCAGCAGCTTGGCGGGGAGGACTGAAGCTTTCTTT,CASSLAGRTEAFF
TRBV4-1,NA,NA,TRBJ1-1,TGCGCCAGCAATTGGGCAGGGAACACTGAAGCTTTCTTT,CASNWAGNTEAFF
TRBV9,NA,NA,TRBJ2-5,TGTGCCAGCAGCGTAGGAGGCGCAGAGACCCAGTACTTC,CASSVGGAETQYF
TRBV5-4,TRBD2,NA,TRBJ2-7,TGTGCCAGCAGCTTGAAAGCGGGAGTCGTATACGAGCAGTACTTC,CASSLKAGVVYEQYF
TRBV4-3,TRBD1,once,TRBJ1-4,TGCGCCAGCAGCCGCCATAGTACAACTGGGACAGGGAATGAAAAACTGTTTTTT,CASSRHSTTGTGNEKLFF
TRBV15,TRBD1,NA,TRBJ1-5,TGTGCCACCAGCAGCCGGGACAGGGAGGTTCAGCCCCAGCATTTT,CATSSRDREVQPQHF
TRBV29-1,TRBD1,NA,TRBJ2-7,TGCAGCGTACAGGGGCTTTCCTACGAGCAGTACTTC,CSVQGLSYEQYF
TRBV29-1,TRBD2,NA,TRBJ2-1,TGCAGCGTTGGAGCCGGGACTAGCGTCTTTAGCTCCTACAATGAGCAGTTCTTC,CSVGAGTSVFSSYNEQFF
TRBV27,TRBD1,NA,TRBJ2-7,TGTGCCAGCAGTTTAAAGGCCGGGACAGTACACGAGCAGTACTTC,CASSLKAGTVHEQYF
TRBV27,TRBD1,NA,TRBJ2-3,TGTGCCAGCAGTGTCCCGACAGGGGGCACAGATACGCAGTATTTT,CASSVPTGGTDTQYF
TRBV18,NA,NA,TRBJ1-2,TGTGCCAGCTCACCCGAGACAGATTTACGCTATGGCTACACCTTC,CASSPETDLRYGYTF
TRBV2,NA,NA,TRBJ2-5,TGTGCCACCCAAGGAGGTAGGGCAGAGACCCAGTACTTC,CATQGGRAETQYF
TRBV6-1,NA,NA,TRBJ1-1,TGTGCCAGCAGTGAAGGCACAGATACTAACACTGAAGCTTTCTTT,CASSEGTDTNTEAFF
TRBV7-2,TRBD2,once,TRBJ2-1,TGTGCCAGCAGCTTAGAACGGCTAGCGGCCTACAATGAGCAGTTCTTC,CASSLERLAAYNEQFF
TRBV5-5,TRBD1,NA,TRBJ2-1,TGTGCCAGCAGCTTGGCAGGGACAGGGGGTACCCAGCAGTTCTTC,CASSLAGTGGTQQFF